The TCR beta chain described here comes from a study of cytomegalovirus exposure and HLA in healthy donors. Study observations and caveats: Compared with the approximately 700-donor mean, an Asian-associated ancestry cluster reportedly had fewer N-insertions, according to a later analysis.

This clone has only a few counts. What it binds is unknown. PCR involved 60 Vbeta and 13 Jbeta primers. Produced via immunoSEQ multiplex PCR; TCRdb's table is partial and in-frame only. The sample lists approximately 97,000 clones; around 72% were seen once. When sampled, the donors appeared nominally healthy, though they likely had unrecorded immune exposures. Looked up from germline, CDR1 is LNHDA and CDR2 is SQIVND (reference sequence). Trimming cost V 0 bases and J 5 bases, with 7 bases left between them. The CDR3 consists of 13 residues. The rearrangement uses TRBV19 and TRBJ1-1; D unclear. Material: PBMCs. The TCR originated in a man aged 40-50 years in good health and CMV-seronegative. The CDR3 region is CASSIDSRTEAFF. CDR3 coding DNA: TGTGCCAGTAGTATAGACAGTCGAACTGAAGCTTTCTTT.